These 8 T cell receptor beta chains share one sample of origin, sequenced in a study of blood T cell repertoires in COVID-19. The method was immunoSEQ multiplex PCR; TCRdb's version includes in-frame clones alone and lacks a portion of them. The data hold 250,000 or so clones, with roughly 88% observed a single time. The sequencing input was PBMCs or T cells enriched from blood (not recorded which). These TCRs come from a woman aged 45 to 65 who had recovered from COVID-19.

This sequence joins TRBV6-5 and TRBJ1-3; weak D call: TRBD1 (6 bases). V gave up 7 bases and J gave up 0 bases, with 10 bases separating them. This CDR3 spans 14 amino acids. From germline, CDR1 is MNHEY and CDR2 SVGAGI. The chain's CDR3 is CASNTGSSGNTIYF. For the CDR3, the DNA is TGTGCCAGCAACACAGGGAGCTCTGGAAACACCATATATTTT.

This chain links TRBV6-5 with TRBJ2-2; maybe TRBD1 (5 bases). Germline V gene sequence: CDR1 MNHEY, CDR2 SVGAGI. CDR3 length equals 16 residues. Trimming stripped 6 bases from V and 1 base from J, with 15 bases between. CDR3 residues: CASSYDIRVNTGELFF. The CDR3 DNA sequence: TGTGCCAGCAGCTACGACATCAGGGTGAACACCGGGGAGCTGTTTTTT.

The V and J genes are TRBV4-1 and TRBJ2-3; TRBD2 is a possible D gene (6 bases). Trimming shortened V by 0 bases and J by 5 bases, and 9 bases separated the two germline ends. The CDR3 totals 14 residues. CDR1 is MGHRA and CDR2 is YSYEKL in the germline V gene. The CDR3 DNA reads as TGCGCCAGCAGCCAAGATTGGGGGGTAGATACGCAGTATTTT. This sequence encodes CASSQDWGVDTQYF.

This chain connects TRBV10-3 to TRBJ1-5, with D maybe TRBD1 (6 bases). V was pared by 3 bases and J by 3 bases, with 18 bases between. Germline assignment: CDR1 ENHRY and CDR2 SYGVKD. The CDR3 is 17 residues long. In DNA, the CDR3 is TGTGCCATCAGTGACGTACAGGGTAGAGGGGACAATCAGCCCCAGCATTTT. Translating gives CAISDVQGRGDNQPQHF.

V and J are TRBV24-1 and TRBJ1-5; no reliable D call. Looked up from germline, CDR1 is KGHDR and CDR2 is SFDVKD. The CDR3 has 16 amino acids. Trimming cost V 6 bases and J 3 bases, with 17 bases left between them. The CDR3 DNA reads TGTGCCACCAGTCCGGGAGGGTTAGGGATCAATCAGCCCCAGCATTTT. Translation: CATSPGGLGINQPQHF.

This chain joins TRBV2 and TRBJ1-3, with TRBD1 as a possible D gene (5 bases). V lost 5 bases and J lost 0, with 14 bases in between. The CDR3 spans 16 residues. Germline-derived CDR1 and CDR2 are SNHLY and FYNNEI. The DNA of the CDR3 is TGTGCCAGCAGTCAACAGGATCCGAGCTCTGGAAACACCATATATTTT. The encoded protein is CASSQQDPSSGNTIYF.

The rearrangement uses TRBV28 and TRBJ2-7; TRBD2 matches at 10 bases. Trimming at V came to 6 bases and at J to 4 bases, leaving 6 bases not matched to a gene. CDR1 is MDHEN and CDR2 is SYDVKM in the germline V gene. This CDR3 region has 14 residues. As DNA, the CDR3 is TGTGCCAGCAGACCCTGGACTAGCGGTTACGAGCAGTACTTC. Protein product: CASRPWTSGYEQYF.

This chain links TRBV5-1 with TRBJ1-2; 11 nucleotides line up with TRBD1. This CDR3 comprises 16 residues. J gave up 4 bases and V 3 bases, and 8 bases lay outside the gene matches. The germline CDR1 and CDR2 sequences are SGHRS and YFSETQ. CDR3 DNA sequence: TGCGCCAGCAGCTCCCCGACCGGGACAGGGGGCTATGGCTACACCTTC. Translated: CASSSPTGTGGYGYTF.